Listed here is a single T cell receptor beta chain. This clone was found once. Its cognate antigen has yet to be identified. No base quality information exists; no much larger clone differs at one position. A second Seattle source provided samples from volunteer blood donors who had recovered from COVID-19. Each collaborating institution followed its own protocols to collect whole blood in K2EDTA tubes. For TCRbeta analysis, collaborators shipped samples as frozen whole blood, isolated PBMCs, or DNA extracted from either of those sample types. Cut back by 3 bases and 2 bases, the V and J ends lie 10 bases apart. The CDR3 sequence holds 14 residues, the cysteine and phenylalanine included. Of the read, only the CDR3 DNA is kept; its 42 bases are in frame from base 1. CDR1 is given as WSHSY and CDR2 as SAAADI, both from the germline V gene. TCRbeta CDR3 regions were amplified from genomic DNA using the immunoSEQ Assay, a bias-controlled multiplex PCR. The authors' pipeline ran thus. The number of nucleated cells in each sample was estimated by amplification of reference gene primers within the assay. To quantify the absolute abundance of each unique TCRbeta CDR3 rearrangement, sequence reads were collapsed and filtered. For each sample, productive Simpson clonality was calculated as the square root of Simpson's diversity index across productive rearrangements. TCRdb mirrors the immuneACCESS table, restricted to in-frame sequences. Some clones are absent from its copies; in checked studies, under half trace to an unresolved V gene, and the reason for the others is unknown. The V and J calls and clone size were taken over from that table, and D and trimming were inferred from the DNA. A total of about 260,000 clones appear in this sample, 88% of them only once. Approximately 4.3% of the sample is held by the ten biggest clonotypes.

The data originate from a study of blood T cell repertoires in COVID-19 (dated by TCRdb to 2018 to 2021). The study in broad terms: Collaborator samples came from the United States, Italy and Spain and covered acute and convalescent phases of COVID-19. The prospective study material was composed of cDNA or gDNA derived from T cells, B-cell-depleted T cells, or PBMCs. The dataset comprised deeply sampled blood TCRbeta repertoires from subjects exposed to, actively infected with, or recovered from COVID-19. The repertoires were released in a freely available public database intended as a resource for research on the immune response to SARS-CoV-2. The samples were drawn from two sources: the first 160 participants of the ongoing ImmuneRACE study, and 950 to 1,500 subjects contributed by 6 global collaborators. Sample metadata almost always included a de-identified subject ID, COVID-19 status, age in years and sex. Where available, HLA class I and class II types were obtained from metadata supplied by the sample provider rather than from assay-based typing.

Broad study findings and their caveats: The amount of clinical and demographic metadata varied by source and participant and was provided uncurated.

In this chain, TRBV10-2 is recombined with TRBJ1-2, with no D gene named confidently. The sample comprised peripheral blood. The receptor's source is a man between 60 and 70 years old who had recovered from COVID-19. The CDR3 sequence is CASSDTSANYGYTF. At the DNA level, the sequence is TGCGCCAGCAGTGATACCAGCGCGAACTATGGCTACACCTTC.